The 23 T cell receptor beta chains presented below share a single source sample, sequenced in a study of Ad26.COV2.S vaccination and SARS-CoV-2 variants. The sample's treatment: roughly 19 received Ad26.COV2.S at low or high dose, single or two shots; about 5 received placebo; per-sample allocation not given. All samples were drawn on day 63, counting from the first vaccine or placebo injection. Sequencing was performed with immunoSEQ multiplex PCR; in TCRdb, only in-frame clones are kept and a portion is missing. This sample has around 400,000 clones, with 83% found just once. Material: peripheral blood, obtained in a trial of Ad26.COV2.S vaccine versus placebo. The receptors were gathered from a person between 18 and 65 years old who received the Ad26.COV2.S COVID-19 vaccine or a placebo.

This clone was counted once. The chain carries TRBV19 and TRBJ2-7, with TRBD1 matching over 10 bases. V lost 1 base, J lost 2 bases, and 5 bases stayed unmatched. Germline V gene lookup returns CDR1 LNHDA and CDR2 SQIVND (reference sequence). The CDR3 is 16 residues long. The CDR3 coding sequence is TGTGCCAGTAGTATAGGGACAGGGGGACAAACCTACGAGCAGTACTTC. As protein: CASSIGTGGQTYEQYF. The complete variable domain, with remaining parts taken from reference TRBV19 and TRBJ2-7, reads DGGITQSPKYLFRKEGQNVTLSCEQNLNHDAMYWYRQDPGQGLRLIYYSQIVNDFQKGDIAEGYSVSREKKESFPLTVTSAQKNPTAFYLCASSIGTGGQTYEQYFGPGTRLTVT.

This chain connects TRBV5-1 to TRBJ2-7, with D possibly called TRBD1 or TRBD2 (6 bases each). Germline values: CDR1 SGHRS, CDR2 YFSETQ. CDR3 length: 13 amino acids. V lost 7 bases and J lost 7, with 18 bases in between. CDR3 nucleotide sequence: TGCGCCAGCTCCCCTAACGGGGGCGGAGAGCAGTACTTC. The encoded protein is CASSPNGGGEQYF.

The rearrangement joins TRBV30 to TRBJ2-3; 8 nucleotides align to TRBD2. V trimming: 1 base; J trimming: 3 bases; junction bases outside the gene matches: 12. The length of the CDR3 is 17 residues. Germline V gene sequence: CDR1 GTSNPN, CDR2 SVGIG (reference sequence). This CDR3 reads CAWSGAGDIMRTDTQYF. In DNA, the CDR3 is TGTGCCTGGAGTGGAGCGGGAGATATTATGAGGACAGATACGCAGTATTTT.

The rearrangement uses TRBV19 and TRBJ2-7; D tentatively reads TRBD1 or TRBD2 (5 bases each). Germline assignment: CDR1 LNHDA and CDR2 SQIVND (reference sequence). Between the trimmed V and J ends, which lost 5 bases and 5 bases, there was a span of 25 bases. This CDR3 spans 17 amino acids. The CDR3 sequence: CASSSRPQEVDLHEQYF. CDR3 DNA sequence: TGTGCCAGTAGTTCCCGCCCACAGGAGGTTGACCTCCACGAGCAGTACTTC.

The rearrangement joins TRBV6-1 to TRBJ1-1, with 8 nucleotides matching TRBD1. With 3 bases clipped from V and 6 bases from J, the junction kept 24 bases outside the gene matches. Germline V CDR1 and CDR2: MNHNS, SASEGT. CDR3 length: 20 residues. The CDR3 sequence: CASSDIWTGYLAAMKPEAFF. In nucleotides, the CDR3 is TGTGCCAGCAGTGACATTTGGACAGGGTATTTAGCTGCTATGAAGCCTGAAGCTTTCTTT.

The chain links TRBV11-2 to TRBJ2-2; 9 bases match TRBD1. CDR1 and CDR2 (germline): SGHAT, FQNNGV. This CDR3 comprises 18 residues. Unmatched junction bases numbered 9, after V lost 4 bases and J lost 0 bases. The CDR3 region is CASSSTFGTGSNTGELFF. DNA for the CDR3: TGTGCCAGCAGCTCAACTTTTGGGACAGGGTCGAACACCGGGGAGCTGTTTTTT. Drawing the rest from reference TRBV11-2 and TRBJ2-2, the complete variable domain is EAGVAQSPRYKIIEKRQSVAFWCNPISGHATLYWYQQILGQGPKLLIQFQNNGVVDDSQLPKDRFSAERLKGVDSTLKIQPAKLEDSAVYLCASSSTFGTGSNTGELFFGEGSRLTVL.

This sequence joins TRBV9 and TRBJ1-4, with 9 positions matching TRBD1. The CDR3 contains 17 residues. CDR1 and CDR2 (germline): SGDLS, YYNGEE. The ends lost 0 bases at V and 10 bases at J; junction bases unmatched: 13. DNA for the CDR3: TGTGCCAGCAGCGTAGAGATAGGGGACAGGGAGGGAGCAAAACTGTTTTTT. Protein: CASSVEIGDREGAKLFF.

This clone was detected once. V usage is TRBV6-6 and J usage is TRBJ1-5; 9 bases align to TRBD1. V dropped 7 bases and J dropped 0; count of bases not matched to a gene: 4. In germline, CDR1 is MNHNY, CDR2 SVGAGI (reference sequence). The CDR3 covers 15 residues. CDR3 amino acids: CASMDRGFSNQPQHF. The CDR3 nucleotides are TGTGCCAGCATGGACAGGGGCTTTAGCAATCAGCCCCAGCATTTT.

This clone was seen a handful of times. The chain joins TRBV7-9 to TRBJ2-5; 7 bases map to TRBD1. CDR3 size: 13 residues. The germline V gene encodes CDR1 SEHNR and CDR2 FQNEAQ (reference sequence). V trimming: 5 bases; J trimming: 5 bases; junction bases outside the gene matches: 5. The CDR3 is CASSQGETETQYF. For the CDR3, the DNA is TGTGCCAGCAGCCAGGGGGAGACTGAGACCCAGTACTTC.

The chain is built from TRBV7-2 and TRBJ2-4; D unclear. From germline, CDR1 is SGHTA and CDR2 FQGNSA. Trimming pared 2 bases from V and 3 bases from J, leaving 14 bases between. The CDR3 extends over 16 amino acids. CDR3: CASSLRGVSDKNIQYF. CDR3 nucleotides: TGTGCCAGCAGCTTAAGAGGTGTGAGCGACAAAAACATTCAGTACTTC.

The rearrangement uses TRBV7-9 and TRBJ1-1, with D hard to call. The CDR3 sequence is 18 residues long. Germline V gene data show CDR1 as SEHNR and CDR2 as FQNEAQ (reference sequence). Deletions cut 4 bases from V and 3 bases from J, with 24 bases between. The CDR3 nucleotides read TGTGCCAGCAGCTCCCTTAACCCGCGACGAGGTAGGGACACTGAAGCTTTCTTT. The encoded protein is CASSSLNPRRGRDTEAFF.

CDR3 nucleotides: TGTGCCAGTAGTATAGAAGCGGGGGGCGAGACCCAGTACTTC. As protein: CASSIEAGGETQYF. The rearrangement links TRBV19 to TRBJ2-5, with 9 bases identical to TRBD2. Per germline, CDR1 LNHDA and CDR2 SQIVND (reference sequence). This CDR3 is built from 14 residues. With 0 bases clipped from V and 5 bases from J, the junction kept 1 base outside the gene matches.

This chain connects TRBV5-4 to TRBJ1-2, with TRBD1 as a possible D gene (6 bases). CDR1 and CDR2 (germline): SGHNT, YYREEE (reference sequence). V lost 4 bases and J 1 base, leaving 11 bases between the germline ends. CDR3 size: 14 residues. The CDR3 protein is CASSPYRVNYGYTF. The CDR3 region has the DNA TGTGCCAGCAGCCCATACAGGGTTAACTATGGCTACACCTTC.

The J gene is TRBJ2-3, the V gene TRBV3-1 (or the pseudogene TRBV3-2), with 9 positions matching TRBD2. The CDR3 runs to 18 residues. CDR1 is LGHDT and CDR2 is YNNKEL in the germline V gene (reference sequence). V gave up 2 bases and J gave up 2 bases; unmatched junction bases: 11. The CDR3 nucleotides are TGTGCCAGCAGCCAATTGACTAGCGGACCCAATCTCACAGATACGCAGTATTTT. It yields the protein CASSQLTSGPNLTDTQYF.

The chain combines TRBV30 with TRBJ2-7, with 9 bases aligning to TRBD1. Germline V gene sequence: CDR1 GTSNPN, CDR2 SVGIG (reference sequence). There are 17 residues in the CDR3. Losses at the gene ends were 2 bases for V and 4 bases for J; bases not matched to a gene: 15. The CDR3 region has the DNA TGTGCCTGGAGTTCCCGGGGACAGGGCAATAGTCCGTACGAGCAGTACTTC. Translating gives CAWSSRGQGNSPYEQYF.

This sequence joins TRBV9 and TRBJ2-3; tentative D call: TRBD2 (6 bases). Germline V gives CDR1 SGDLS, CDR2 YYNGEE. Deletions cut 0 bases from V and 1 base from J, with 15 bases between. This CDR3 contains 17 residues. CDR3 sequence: CASSVVGTPRGTDTQYF. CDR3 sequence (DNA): TGTGCCAGCAGCGTAGTAGGGACTCCTCGGGGCACAGATACGCAGTATTTT. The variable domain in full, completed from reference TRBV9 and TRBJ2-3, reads DSGVTQTPKHLITATGQRVTLRCSPRSGDLSVYWYQQSLDQGLQFLIQYYNGEERAKGNILERFSAQQFPDLHSELNLSSLELGDSALYFCASSVVGTPRGTDTQYFGPGTRLTVL.

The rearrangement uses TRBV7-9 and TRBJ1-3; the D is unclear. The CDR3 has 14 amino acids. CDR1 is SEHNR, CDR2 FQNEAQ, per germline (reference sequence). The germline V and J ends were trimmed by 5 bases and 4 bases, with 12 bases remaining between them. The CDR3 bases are TGTGCCAGCAGCCCGAATAGGCCAGGAAACACCATATATTTT. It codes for CASSPNRPGNTIYF.

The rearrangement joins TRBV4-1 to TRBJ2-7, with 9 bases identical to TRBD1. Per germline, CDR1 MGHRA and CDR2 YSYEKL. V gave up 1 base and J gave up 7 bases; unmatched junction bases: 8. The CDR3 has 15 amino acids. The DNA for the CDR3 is TGCGCCAGCAGCCAAGCCGGGACAGGGATCTGGGAGCAGTACTTC. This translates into CASSQAGTGIWEQYF.

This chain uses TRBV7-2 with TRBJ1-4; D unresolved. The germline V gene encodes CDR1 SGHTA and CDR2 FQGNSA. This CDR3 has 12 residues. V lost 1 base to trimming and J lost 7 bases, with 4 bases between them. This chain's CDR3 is CASSLVAEKLFF. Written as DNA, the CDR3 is TGTGCCAGCAGCTTAGTAGCTGAAAAACTGTTTTTT.

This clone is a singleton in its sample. The CDR3 DNA follows: TGTGCCAGCAGCGTAGACCCTACAGGGGACACTGAAGCTTTCTTT. Its protein is CASSVDPTGDTEAFF. The gene calls are TRBV9 and TRBJ1-1; TRBD1 matches 7 bases. This CDR3 comprises 15 residues. From germline, CDR1 is SGDLS and CDR2 YYNGEE. With 0 bases clipped from V and 3 bases from J, the junction kept 5 bases outside the gene matches.

The CDR3 sequence: CASSPGQSSSYEQYF. The DNA of the CDR3 is TGTGCCAGCAGTCCCGGACAGTCGAGCTCCTACGAGCAGTACTTC. The genes are TRBV6-6 and TRBJ2-7, with D perhaps TRBD1 (6 bases). V lost 5 bases, J lost 0 bases, and 14 bases lay in between. Germline-derived CDR1 and CDR2 are MNHNY and SVGAGI (reference sequence). This CDR3 comprises 15 residues.

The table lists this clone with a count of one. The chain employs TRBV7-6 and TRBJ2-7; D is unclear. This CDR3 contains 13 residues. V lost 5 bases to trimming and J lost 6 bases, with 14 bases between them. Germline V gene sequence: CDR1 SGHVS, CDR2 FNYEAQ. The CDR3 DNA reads TGTGCCAGCAGCCCACAATTCGAAGGCGAGCAGTACTTC. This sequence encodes CASSPQFEGEQYF.

The CDR3 spells CASSSGRGYGYTF. The CDR3 DNA reads as TGTGCCAGCAGTTCGGGCAGGGGCTATGGCTACACCTTC. V is TRBV2 and J is TRBJ1-2; D perhaps matches TRBD1 (6 bases). This CDR3 has 13 residues. Germline assignment: CDR1 SNHLY and CDR2 FYNNEI. The V end was cut by 5 bases, the J end by 4 bases, with 11 bases between.